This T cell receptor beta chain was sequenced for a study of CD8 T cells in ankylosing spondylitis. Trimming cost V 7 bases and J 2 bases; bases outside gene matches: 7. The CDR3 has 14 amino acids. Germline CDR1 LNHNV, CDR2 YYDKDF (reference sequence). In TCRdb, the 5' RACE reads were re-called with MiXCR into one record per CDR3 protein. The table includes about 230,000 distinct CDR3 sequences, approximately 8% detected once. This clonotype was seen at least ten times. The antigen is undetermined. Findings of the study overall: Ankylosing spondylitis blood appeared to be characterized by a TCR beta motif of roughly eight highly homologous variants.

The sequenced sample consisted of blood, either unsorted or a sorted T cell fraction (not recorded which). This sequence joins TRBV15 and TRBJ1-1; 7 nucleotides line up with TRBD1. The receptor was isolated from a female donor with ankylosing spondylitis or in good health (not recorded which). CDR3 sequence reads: CATTQDRSNTEAFF. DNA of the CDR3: TGTGCCACCACTCAGGACAGGTCCAACACTGAAGCTTTCTTT.